The rows below give T cell receptor beta chains drawn from one sample of a study of blood T cell repertoires in COVID-19. Repertoires were generated with immunoSEQ multiplex PCR, while TCRdb's copy carries only in-frame clones and drops some. The table shows approximately 240,000 clones, with approximately 86% occurring only once. Sequencing used peripheral blood. The source is a woman aged 60-75 years with active or convalescent COVID-19. Each CDR3 is given with its conserved first and last residue. A D gene is named only where the DNA matches it firmly. Where a row states a size, it is once, few, many or the class of an expanded clone; other rows omit it.

TRBJ1-2 - TRBV5-5 TRBD1 TGTGCCAGCAGCCAGACAGGGCCCTATGGCTACACCTTC CASSQTGPYGYTF
TRBJ1-6 - TRBV11-3 TRBD1 TGTGCCAGCAGCTACGAGACAGGGGTAAATTCACCCCTCCACTTT CASSYETGVNSPLHF
TRBJ1-2 - TRBV7-9 TRBD1 TGTGCCAGCAGCTTAGGGACAGGGAAATATGGCTACACCTTC CASSLGTGKYGYTF
TRBJ2-3 few TRBV19 - TGTGCCAGTACACCAACGGTGAGCACAGATACGCAGTATTTT CASTPTVSTDTQYF
TRBJ2-2 once TRBV6-5 TRBD2 TGTGCCAGCAGTCGCGAGGGGAGGGCCGGGGAGCTGTTTTTT CASSREGRAGELFF
TRBJ1-2 - TRBV6-5 TRBD1 TGTGCCAGCAGTTTCCAGACAGGGGCCTATGGCTACACCTTC CASSFQTGAYGYTF
TRBJ2-2 - TRBV6-1 TRBD2 TGTGCCAGCAGTGAAGGTGCGGGGGGCCGCGGGGAGCTGTTTTTT CASSEGAGGRGELFF
TRBJ2-2 - TRBV28 - TGTGCCAGCATGAAGGGGTTGGGCACCGGGGAGCTGTTTTTT CASMKGLGTGELFF
TRBJ1-1 - TRBV28 TRBD1 TGTGCCAGCAGTCCAAGGACAGGGAGGAGTACTGAAGCTTTCTTT CASSPRTGRSTEAFF
TRBJ1-2 - TRBV7-2 TRBD1 TGTGCCAGCAGCTTCCGGACAGGGGGGATGGAGGGCTACACCTTC CASSFRTGGMEGYTF
TRBJ2-2 few TRBV2 - TGTGCCAGCAGTGGATTCCAGGGTACCGGGGAGCTGTTTTTT CASSGFQGTGELFF
TRBJ2-2 - TRBV6-1 - TGTGCCAGCAGTGACAGGGCGGACGGGGAGCTGTTTTTT CASSDRADGELFF
TRBJ1-2 - TRBV5-1 TRBD1 TGCGCCAGCAAGAGACAGGGCGCTCACTATGGCTACACCTTC CASKRQGAHYGYTF
TRBJ1-4 - TRBV28 - TGTGCCAGCAGTTTAGAAGGCAGGGTAAATGAAAAACTGTTTTTT CASSLEGRVNEKLFF
TRBJ2-2 - TRBV11-3 - TGTGCCAGCAGCCGAGAGACCGGGGAGCTGTTTTTT CASSRETGELFF
TRBJ2-3 - TRBV27 - TGTGCCAGCAGTATTCGGGTGGCCACAGATACGCAGTATTTT CASSIRVATDTQYF
TRBJ2-1 - TRBV28 TRBD2 TGTGCCAGCAGTTTTCTAGCGGGAGCCAGTGTAGGCAACTCCTACAATGAGCAGTTCTTC CASSFLAGASVGNSYNEQFF
TRBJ1-2 - TRBV7-9 - TGTGCCAGCAGCTTCCGGGAGTATGGCTACACCTTC CASSFREYGYTF
TRBJ2-2 - TRBV9 TRBD1 TGTGCCAGCAGCGTAGAGCCGGGGGGACAGGGCCTGACCGGGGAGCTGTTTTTT CASSVEPGGQGLTGELFF
TRBJ1-5 - TRBV6-5 - TGTGCCAGCAGTTCACCGGGAAACAATCAGCCCCAGCATTTT CASSSPGNNQPQHF
TRBJ2-5 once TRBV5-1 - TGCGCCAGCAGCTTGGCCGTAGGTAGGGGTGAGACCCAGTACTTC CASSLAVGRGETQYF
TRBJ2-2 - TRBV6-4 TRBD1 TGTGCCAGCAGCACAGGGGGCGTCGGGGAGCTGTTTTTT CASSTGGVGELFF
TRBJ2-1 - TRBV5-1 TRBD2 TGCGCCAGCAGCTACATCGCGGGGGGCCCCGATGAGCAGTTCTTC CASSYIAGGPDEQFF
TRBJ1-2 - TRBV7-6 - TGTGCCAGCAGCTTAGTAGCCCTGGGTCATGGCTACACCTTC CASSLVALGHGYTF
TRBJ2-5 - TRBV10-3 - TGTGCCATCAGTGATTCAGGTCGAGAGACCCAGTACTTC CAISDSGRETQYF
TRBJ2-2 - TRBV3-1/TRBV3-2 - TGTGCCAGCAGCCAAGACGACAGACTTTCCGGGGAGCTGTTTTTT CASSQDDRLSGELFF
TRBJ2-1 - TRBV3-1/TRBV3-2 TRBD2 TGTGCCAGCAGCCGAGGCAGGGTTTTAGCGGGAGAGATTGGACTTACGTTTGAGCAGTTCTTC CASSRGRVLAGEIGLTFEQFF
TRBJ1-1 - TRBV18 - TGTGCCAGCTCACCAGCAGGGGCAAACACTGAAGCTTTCTTT CASSPAGANTEAFF
TRBJ2-2 once TRBV7-2 TRBD1 TGTGCCAGCACCATTCGACAGGGGGCTGTGGAGCTGTTTTTT CASTIRQGAVELFF
TRBJ1-4 - TRBV11-2 TRBD1 TGTGCCAGCAGCGACAGACAGGGGGCGGTTAATGAAAAACTGTTTTTT CASSDRQGAVNEKLFF
TRBJ2-1 - TRBV9 - TGTGCCAGCAGCGTGGCGGACAATGAGCAGTTCTTC CASSVADNEQFF
TRBJ2-3 - TRBV19 - TGTGCCAGTAGTGCTAGACTAGGAGATACGCAGTATTTT CASSARLGDTQYF
TRBJ2-2 once TRBV10-2 TRBD2 TGCGCCAGCAGAGGACCGGGACTAGCGGGAGTAGATACCGGGGAGCTGTTTTTT CASRGPGLAGVDTGELFF
TRBJ2-1 - TRBV15 - TGTGCCACCAGTGTGGGACTCCCGAACAATGAGCAGTTCTTC CATSVGLPNNEQFF
TRBJ1-3 - TRBV5-8 - TGTGCCAGCAGCTTGGATTCAAGGGGTCTAAACACCATATATTTT CASSLDSRGLNTIYF
TRBJ2-3 - TRBV3-1/TRBV3-2 TRBD2 TGTGCCAGCAGCCAAGAGGGGACTAGCGGGAGTGGGGATACGCAGTATTTT CASSQEGTSGSGDTQYF
TRBJ1-5 - TRBV15 - TGTGCCACCAGCCCTCTTTCGAGCGGCAATCAGCCCCAGCATTTT CATSPLSSGNQPQHF
TRBJ1-3 - TRBV5-4 - TGTGCCAGCAGCTTGGACAGGTCTATTGGAAACACCATATATTTT CASSLDRSIGNTIYF
TRBJ2-1 - TRBV12-3/TRBV12-4 - TGTGCCAGCAGTTTAGTTTCGAATGAGCAGTTCTTC CASSLVSNEQFF
TRBJ2-1 - TRBV21-1 - TGTGCCAGCAGCAAAGGGGACAGGGGATTCTATGAGCAGTTCTTC CASSKGDRGFYEQFF
TRBJ1-4 - TRBV5-1 TRBD1 TGCGCCAGCAGACAGGACAGGGCTAATGAAAAACTGTTTTTT CASRQDRANEKLFF
TRBJ2-3 - TRBV5-1 TRBD2 TGCGCCAGCAGCTTGGAAGGCGGGAGATTAACAGATACGCAGTATTTT CASSLEGGRLTDTQYF
TRBJ1-3 - TRBV7-8 - TGTGCCAGCAGCTTTATTACGGCAGGGGTTGGAAACACCATATATTTT CASSFITAGVGNTIYF
TRBJ2-1 - TRBV10-3 - TGTGCCATCAGTGAGTCAACAGGGCGCTCCTACAATGAGCAGTTCTTC CAISESTGRSYNEQFF
TRBJ2-5 - TRBV6-5 - TGTGCCAGCAGTTACTCGGCAGGGTATGCGGCGGAGACCCAGTACTTC CASSYSAGYAAETQYF
TRBJ2-1 few TRBV6-5 - TGTGCCAGCAGTTACACTAGAGACAATGAGCAGTTCTTC CASSYTRDNEQFF
TRBJ1-5 once TRBV5-8 - TGTGCCAGCAGCTTGGGGATATCGGGACAATCCCAGCCCCAGCATTTT CASSLGISGQSQPQHF
TRBJ2-1 - TRBV6-5 - TGTGCCAGCAGCCGGACAGTCTTCAATGAGCAGTTCTTC CASSRTVFNEQFF
TRBJ1-3 - TRBV7-9 - TGTGCCAGCAGCGCAGGGGCGCCATCTGGAAACACCATATATTTT CASSAGAPSGNTIYF
TRBJ1-2 - TRBV6-5 - TGTGCCAGCAGCACAACTACAGCGTTTCGGGGTGGCTACACCTTC CASSTTTAFRGGYTF
TRBJ1-4 - TRBV19 - TGTGCCAGTAGTCAGGCAACTAATGAAAAACTGTTTTTT CASSQATNEKLFF
TRBJ2-3 once TRBV7-9 - TGTGCCAGCAGCCTCGCGGGGGCCACAGATACGCAGTATTTT CASSLAGATDTQYF
TRBJ1-5 - TRBV11-1 - TGTGCCAGCAGCTTCGGCGGGGCCGATCAGCCCCAGCATTTT CASSFGGADQPQHF